The source of this TCR beta chain is a study of cytomegalovirus exposure and HLA in healthy donors (dated by TCRdb to the late 2010s). With respect to the entire study: In an earlier analysis of some 550 of the donors, around 300 Gb of sequence data and roughly 100 million unique TCR beta sequences from 180 million or so T cells were reported. Along with the roughly 670-subject first cohort, a separate validation cohort of around 120 different subjects was used. Class I and class II HLA loci were covered by the typing at four-digit resolution. On average, approximately 250,000 unique TCR beta nucleotide sequences were sequenced per donor among some 420 genotyped donors of the cohort, with around 19% of those sequences being non-productive. The later analysis used no new phenotypic data to find candidate immune exposures, relying instead on TCR beta sequences and their occurrence across donors. Donor age, sex, ethnicity and CMV serostatus were compiled alongside the repertoire data. An earlier analysis of 500 to 750 of the donors applied high-throughput TCR beta sequencing to assess whether each TCR beta V gene segment acted as functional or pseudogenic. Roughly five DR-DQ haplotypes were handled as single units for association and clustering, since linkage in the cohort was strong. Every discovery cohort repertoire had been produced on one sequencing platform. The number of typed donors differed by locus: about 629-630 for A, B, C, DRB1 and DQB1; some 500 for DQA1; around 580 for DPA1; and some 430 for DPB1. The study used immunosequencing to profile the T cell repertoires of under 700 subjects and linked those repertoires to cytomegalovirus serostatus. The study combined high-throughput TCR immunosequencing, statistical association of individual TCRs with disease status, and machine learning to predict cytomegalovirus infection status. In a later genetic analysis, genome-wide SNP genotypes for about three fifths of the 666 donors were used, and that subset was treated as a discovery cohort. Roughly 300 gigabases of sequencing data and around 80 million unique TCR sequences made up an early release that covered about 640 HLA-typed donors. The study aimed to test whether cataloging public T cell receptors could reveal signatures of past pathogen exposure. A later analysis re-analyzed previously published TCR beta repertoires from about 600 donors and added high-resolution HLA genotyping to study TCR occurrence patterns. Among the roughly 380 genotyped donors, around 81% belonged to the genetic ancestry cluster associated with self-reported Caucasian donors.

The cohort consisted of 666 healthy bone marrow donors. All cohort members were sampled while nominally healthy, although unrecorded immune exposures were likely present. The donor tested CMV seropositive and was one of the 289 seropositive cohort members. A peripheral blood sample was collected from each donor, and TCR beta sequencing was performed on peripheral blood mononuclear cells. The Qiagen DNeasy Blood Extraction Kit was used to extract genomic DNA from the blood cell samples. Study-wide conclusions, independent of this receptor: A few of the identified cytomegalovirus-associated TCR beta chains were confirmed in vitro to be specific for cytomegalovirus antigens. Most CMV-associated TCR beta chains appeared to be HLA-restricted in a later analysis, and the HLA associations seemed to be driven largely by CMV exposure. Only TCR beta chains were sequenced in this cohort, and the absence of alpha or paired-chain data limited detectable features. Broadly in line with IMGT annotations, most TCR beta V segments showed up in productive rearrangements about 87% or about 30% of the time in an earlier analysis of some 590 of the donors. Some IMGT-functional V segments, including TRBV6-2 and TRBV6-3, could not be distinguished by the 87-base-pair reads and were therefore excluded. In a later analysis, 16,951 TCR beta sequences were associated with specific HLA alleles at a false discovery rate of 0.05. In a later analysis, several top co-occurrence clusters were reported to appear linked to parvovirus B19, influenza, CMV and Epstein-Barr virus. When HLA alleles, especially DR and DQ, strongly co-occurred, attributing TCR associations to individual alleles was difficult. Linkage disequilibrium might explain the correlated functional status among segregating V segments, but an unknown experimental factor could not be ruled out. According to a later genetic analysis, donors in an Asian-associated ancestry cluster had fewer N-insertions in productive TCRs than the approximately 690-donor mean. A further reported finding was that TCR beta sequences accurately predicted the HLA-A and HLA-B alleles for most subjects in the first cohort. A total of 164 TCR beta chains were listed by the study as associated with cytomegalovirus. It was suggested by the authors that the approach could potentially be generalized to other disease states and immunological phenotypes. In a later analysis, the rate of TCR association differed among HLA loci, with DRB1 alleles having the most associated TCRs and HLA-C alleles having the fewest. Because counts were too low, seventeen rarely observed V segments, including chromosome 9 orphons, were left out of the earlier analysis of approximately 500 of the donors. HLA typing was unavailable for some donors at each locus, so association tests used only the typed subset. The classifier was reported to diagnose cytomegalovirus status with high specificity and sensitivity in both the original and validation cohorts. For the cohort, immune exposure information was limited to CMV serostatus. Sequencing depth was assumed to be roughly uniform across donors in the presence/absence analyses, though that assumption may not hold. Most TCR sequences were seen in very few donors, while some public TCRs were found in many individuals. Compared with equally common non-associated chains, HLA-associated TCR beta chains in a later analysis were more clonally expanded and had lower generation probabilities. A cluster of highly shared sequence variants was judged likely to be a technical artifact of the sequencing pipeline. V-gene and J-gene trimming of TCR beta chains was associated with a missense DCLRE1C variant in a later genetic analysis, and the association was replicated in an independent cohort.

Libraries were prepared through the immunoSEQ multiplex PCR assay. The multiplex PCR relied on a mix of 60 forward primers for TCR Vbeta segments and 13 reverse primers for TCR Jbeta segments. Amplification of the CDR3 region of rearranged TCR beta genes was performed with a multiplex PCR assay on genomic DNA. The Illumina HiSeq System was used to sequence the amplified TCR beta libraries as 87-base-pair reads. The published analysis was carried out like this. A later analysis counted about 80 million unique TCR beta chains across the 640 or so repertoires, and some 11 million of these chains were shared by at least two donors. Raw reads were error-corrected and collapsed into unique sequences by a nearest-neighbor algorithm in which closely related sequences were merged to remove PCR and sequencing errors. V, D and J gene segments were assigned by aligning CDR3 sequences to IMGT reference sequences. For a sequence to be retained, a match of at least six nucleotides was required to both a V gene segment and a J gene segment. Rearrangements were called productive when the CDR3 lacked stop codons and stayed in frame with V and J; all others were non-productive. Following IMGT convention, CDR3 was defined as the stretch from the second conserved V-encoded cysteine to the conserved J-encoded phenylalanine. Sequences without an unambiguous match to a single V gene segment were excluded from the earlier analysis of about 630 of the donors. In an earlier analysis of 450 to 700 of the donors, V segments were called functional above 56.7% productive rearrangements and were called segregating when the between-donor standard deviation exceeded 5%. A statistical classification framework was built to diagnose cytomegalovirus status from the catalog of TCR beta chain sequences. In a later analysis, TCR nucleotide sequences were compared against IMGT/GENE-DB human TR gene sequences so that V and J genes could be assigned. A later analysis assigned CDR3 sequences and most-parsimonious VDJ recombination scenarios with the TCRdist pipeline. In a later analysis, each TCR beta chain was defined by its CDR3 amino acid sequence together with its V-gene family, and reads lacking a unique V-gene family were excluded. A later analysis removed 550 to 650 highly shared, low-generation-probability nucleotide sequences to deal with suspected cross-contamination and a sequencing artifact. In a later analysis, a clonal expansion index was calculated for each public chain from normalized within-repertoire ranks of inferred template counts. In a later analysis, generation probabilities were computed with a VDJ recombination model fitted to out-of-frame rearrangements, and the resulting probabilities were checked against IGoR. A later analysis scored TCR-TCR, TCR-HLA and TCR-CMV co-occurrence with hypergeometric tests, applying a repertoire-size bias correction to TCR pairs. To estimate false discovery rates, a later analysis permuted the HLA or CMV assignments 20 times. In a later analysis, co-occurring TCRs were grouped using DBSCAN, with TCRdist sequence similarity added in when clustering inside HLA-allele-positive subsets. Repertoires with fewer than 30,000 or more than 120,000 public chains were left out of co-occurrence clustering, as were five repertoires with anomalous nucleotide sharing. Imported from immuneACCESS, the table was reduced by TCRdb to in-frame sequences with V and J called. These copies leave out some clones; in studies compared against another copy, an unresolved V gene accounts for under half, and the cause of the remainder is not known. The V and J calls and clone size were taken over from that table, and D and trimming were inferred from the DNA. For this sample there are more than 95,000 clones; roughly 9.1% appear just once. The ten most abundant clones make up 5.5% to 7.5% of the sample.

The germline V and J ends show losses of 8 bases and 6 bases respectively, and no gene match explains 13 bases of the junction. The germline V gene specifies MDHEN as CDR1 and SYDVKM as CDR2. The CDR3, from cysteine to phenylalanine, totals 15 residues. The only DNA kept is the CDR3, 45 bases in frame from the first base. Worth noting for this clone: Its target antigen remains unknown. No clone much larger than this one lies a single base away; base qualities are absent.

Sequenced input: PBMCs. The V and J segments used are TRBV28 and TRBJ2-5; 9 of the junction bases match TRBD1. This TCR was recovered from a man aged 35 to 55 in good health and CMV-seropositive. At the DNA level, the sequence is TGTGCCAGCCAACCTATTGGGACAGGGTTGAAGACCCAGTACTTC. Translated, it reads CASQPIGTGLKTQYF.